Reported below is one T cell receptor (beta chain). Its cognate antigen is unknown. The CDR3 consists of 12 residues. The germline V gene has CDR1 SGHVT and CDR2 SQSDAQ. Trimming took off 11 bases at V and 3 bases at J, with 13 bases between the two ends. The record originates from a study of T cells in Graves' hyperthyroidism and ophthalmopathy. Overall study: Blood from the periphery was taken at initial diagnosis, before any treatment.

Study-level findings and limits: Using 13 V-J features, a model discriminated ophthalmopathy from stable hyperthyroidism. Appearing also in blood were most of the thyroid clonotypes expanded above 0.001.

Amplified TCR beta CDR3 regions derived from RNA transcripts. With the HTBI primer set, the TCR CDR3 went through a first round of RT-PCR. TCRdb itself ran the multiplex PCR reads through MiXCR, one entry per CDR3 protein. Of roughly 710,000 distinct CDR3 sequences listed, around a third were seen once; the top ten hold more than 25%. Out of roughly 10 ml of fresh peripheral blood came the PBMCs. This rearrangement joins TRBV7-4 to TRBJ2-5, with D unclear. The sequenced sample was blood. The receptor's source is a woman between 40 and 50 years old with Graves' hyperthyroidism. The CDR3 region is CAWSAAEETQYF. DNA for the CDR3: TGTGCCTGGAGTGCAGCAGAAGAGACCCAGTACTTC.